This TCR beta chain was recorded in a study of blood T cells in healthy people across ages. Using a J-beta primer mix together with a sample-barcoded 5' primer, a second PCR was run for roughly 7 to 11 cycles. One entry per CDR3 protein, called by TCRdb with MiXCR from the 5' RACE reads. This sample has 780,000 or so distinct CDR3 sequences, with around three fifths found just once. Germline lookup yields CDR1 SGHRS and CDR2 YFSETQ. Trimming shortened V by 5 bases and J by 2 bases, and 22 bases separated the two germline ends. The CDR3 extends over 17 amino acids. The source material was blood. V and J are TRBV5-1 and TRBJ1-2; the D is unclear. The sequence derives from a man in his forties in good health. The CDR3 DNA is TGCGCCAGCAGTTTTCTCTTTGGACGACGGGAAAACTATGGCTACACCTTC. Its protein is CASSFLFGRRENYGYTF.